These 26 T cell receptor beta chains originate from one sample sequenced in a study of cytomegalovirus exposure and HLA in healthy donors. The primer mix had 60 Vbeta and 13 Jbeta primers. The data were produced by immunoSEQ multiplex PCR, yet TCRdb's version contains in-frame clones alone and is incomplete. The profile shows more than 150,000 clones, around 82% of them singletons. Sequencing was done on a sample of PBMCs. All receptors derive from a woman in her 50s in good health and CMV-seropositive.

The chain joins TRBV30 to TRBJ2-7, with TRBD1 matching 10 bases. With V trimmed by 5 bases and J by 1 base, 5 bases remained unmatched. Germline CDR1 GTSNPN, CDR2 SVGIG (reference sequence). The CDR3 contains 14 residues. As DNA, the CDR3 is TGTGCCTGGGCTCCGGGACAGGGGTCCTACGAGCAGTACTTC. Translating gives CAWAPGQGSYEQYF.

V usage is TRBV27 and J usage is TRBJ2-2; perhaps TRBD1 as D (5 bases). This CDR3 has 15 residues. V was trimmed by 7 bases and J by 4 bases, leaving 16 bases between them. The germline gives CDR1 MNHEY, CDR2 SMNVEV (reference sequence). The CDR3 sequence: CASTRQDTSTGELFF. DNA for the CDR3: TGTGCCAGCACTCGCCAGGACACCTCCACCGGGGAGCTGTTTTTT.

This clone occurred a few times. The J gene is TRBJ2-1, the V gene TRBV7-2; D possibly corresponds to TRBD1 (6 bases). The germline V gene encodes CDR1 SGHTA and CDR2 FQGNSA. The CDR3 extends over 15 amino acids. Trimming shortened V by 1 base and J by 10 bases, and 17 bases separated the two germline ends. DNA for the CDR3: TGTGCCAGCAGCTTAGTGGTCGGACAGACCGAAGAGCAGTTCTTC. It specifies CASSLVVGQTEEQFF.

V usage is TRBV4-3 and J usage is TRBJ2-2; 8 bases fit TRBD1. V shed 1 base and J 7 bases; nucleotides not matched to a gene: 8. From germline, CDR1 is LGHNA and CDR2 YSLEER. The CDR3 totals 16 residues. CDR3 protein: CASSQAGQGLGGELFF. CDR3 DNA: TGCGCCAGCAGCCAAGCCGGACAGGGTCTGGGCGGGGAGCTGTTTTTT.

The rearrangement uses TRBV2 and TRBJ2-7; D is ambiguous. Trimming shortened V by 2 bases and J by 0 bases, and 14 bases separated the two germline ends. CDR1 and CDR2 from the germline V gene are SNHLY and FYNNEI. The CDR3 sequence is 16 residues long. CDR3 amino acids: CASSEHRRRSSYEQYF. CDR3 DNA sequence: TGTGCCAGCAGTGAACATAGGAGAAGGAGCTCCTACGAGCAGTACTTC.

This clone was picked up a small number of times. V usage is TRBV19 and J usage is TRBJ2-4, with 10 bases aligning to TRBD2. The CDR3 has 17 amino acids. V lost 4 bases, J lost 4 bases, and 10 bases stayed unmatched. CDR1 LNHDA and CDR2 SQIVND come from the germline V gene (reference sequence). The CDR3 DNA reads TGTGCCAGTAGTAACTGGGTAGCGGGGGGTAGAAAAAACATTCAGTACTTC. Amino acids: CASSNWVAGGRKNIQYF.

The chain couples TRBV25-1 to TRBJ1-6; D is ambiguous. Germline values: CDR1 MGHDK, CDR2 SYGVNS. The length of the CDR3 is 15 residues. Between the trimmed V and J ends, which lost 2 bases and 0 bases, there was a span of 5 bases. Here the CDR3 reads CASSEASSYNSPLHF. DNA of the CDR3: TGTGCCAGCAGTGAAGCGAGCTCCTATAATTCACCCCTCCACTTT.

The V gene is TRBV7-2, the J gene TRBJ2-7; 9 positions agree with TRBD1. Germline V gene sequence: CDR1 SGHTA, CDR2 FQGNSA. After removal of 5 bases from V and 3 bases from J, the junction contained 5 bases not matched to a gene. There are 14 residues in the CDR3. This chain's CDR3 is CASSRQTGGYEQYF. In nucleotides, the CDR3 is TGTGCCAGCAGCCGACAGACAGGGGGCTACGAGCAGTACTTC.

CDR3 sequence reads: CASKSRSPYEQYF. The CDR3 DNA follows: TGTGCCAGCAAAAGCCGTTCTCCCTACGAGCAGTACTTC. The chain carries TRBV2 and TRBJ2-7; D remains ambiguous. Per the germline V gene, CDR1 is SNHLY and CDR2 is FYNNEI. This CDR3 is 13 amino acids long. Between the trimmed V and J ends, which lost 7 bases and 2 bases, there was a span of 12 bases.

J is TRBJ2-7 and V is TRBV9; D gene uncertain. Germline CDR1 reads SGDLS; CDR2 reads YYNGEE. The CDR3 has 14 amino acids. Trimming took 0 bases from V and 5 from J, leaving 12 bases between them. CDR3 residues: CASSVGLVGNEQYF. The CDR3 DNA is TGTGCCAGCAGCGTAGGCCTAGTTGGAAACGAGCAGTACTTC. Complete variable domain (other parts from reference TRBV9 and TRBJ2-7): DSGVTQTPKHLITATGQRVTLRCSPRSGDLSVYWYQQSLDQGLQFLIQYYNGEERAKGNILERFSAQQFPDLHSELNLSSLELGDSALYFCASSVGLVGNEQYFGPGTRLTVT.

The rearrangement joins TRBV15 to TRBJ2-1, with a tentative D call TRBD2 (5 bases). The germline V gene has CDR1 LNHNV and CDR2 YYDKDF (reference sequence). The CDR3 has 14 amino acids. V was cut by 0 bases and J by 5 bases, with 8 bases left in between. The CDR3 here is CATSREGSDNEQFF. The CDR3 region has the DNA TGTGCCACCAGCAGAGAGGGGAGCGACAATGAGCAGTTCTTC.

This clone turned up a few times. The chain recombines TRBV5-6 with TRBJ1-2; 10 nucleotides line up with TRBD1. The CDR3 spans 15 residues. V shed 4 bases and J 6 bases; nucleotides not matched to a gene: 9. Per germline, CDR1 SGHDT and CDR2 YYEEEE. CDR3 in amino acids: CASSPGQGRTNGYTF. The CDR3 coding sequence is TGTGCCAGCAGCCCGGGACAGGGGAGAACTAATGGCTACACCTTC.

The chain couples TRBV5-1 to TRBJ2-7; 11 bases agree with TRBD1. Germline CDR1 is SGHRS and CDR2 is YFSETQ. V lost 4 bases, J lost 9 bases, and 15 bases stayed unmatched. This CDR3 has 16 amino acids. CDR3 DNA: TGCGCCAGCAGCCCATCGGAAGAGGACAGGGGGCTATGGCAGTACTTC. The encoded protein is CASSPSEEDRGLWQYF. Drawing the rest from reference TRBV5-1 and TRBJ2-7, the complete variable domain is KAGVTQTPRYLIKTRGQQVTLSCSPISGHRSVSWYQQTPGQGLQFLFEYFSETQRNKGNFPGRFSGRQFSNSRSEMNVSTLELGDSALYLCASSPSEEDRGLWQYFGPGTRLTVT.

This rearrangement joins TRBV18 to TRBJ2-1, with 9 bases matching TRBD1. The CDR3 length is 15 residues. J was trimmed by 2 bases and V by 5 bases; bases with no gene match: 4. Germline V gives CDR1 KGHSH, CDR2 LQKENI. In nucleotides, the CDR3 is TGTGCCAGCTCAGGGGACAGGGTAACCTACAATGAGCAGTTCTTC. Translated, it gives CASSGDRVTYNEQFF.

The chain employs TRBV30 and TRBJ1-2; D is ambiguous. V lost 1 base and J lost 4, with 13 bases in between. Germline CDR1 GTSNPN, CDR2 SVGIG (reference sequence). The CDR3 totals 14 residues. The CDR3 region is CAWSAEGLPYGYTF. DNA of the CDR3: TGTGCCTGGAGTGCTGAGGGTCTCCCCTATGGCTACACCTTC.

This sequence joins TRBV14 and TRBJ2-2, with 7 nucleotides matching TRBD2. With 4 bases clipped from V and 6 bases from J, the junction kept 5 bases outside the gene matches. The CDR3 loop spans 14 amino acids. Germline CDR1 SGHDN, CDR2 FVKESK. CDR3 protein: CASSPTSFSGELFF. DNA for the CDR3: TGTGCCAGCAGCCCGACTAGCTTTTCCGGGGAGCTGTTTTTT.

With regard to this clone: Compared with germline, one end of the junction differs, possibly owing to a read error. This chain uses TRBV7-7 with TRBJ1-1; the match to TRBD1 covers 7 bases. This CDR3 comprises 17 residues. The germline V gene has CDR1 SSHAT and CDR2 FNYEAQ (reference sequence). The CDR3 sequence: CASSLKQMTGMNTEAFF. In DNA, the CDR3 is TGTGCTAGCAGCCTAAAACAAATGACAGGGATGAACACTGAAGCTTTCTTT.

The V call is TRBV4-3, the J call TRBJ2-7; D possibly corresponds to TRBD2 (6 bases). Germline V gene data show CDR1 as LGHNA and CDR2 as YSLEER. V dropped 3 bases and J dropped 6 bases, with 21 bases sitting between them. This CDR3 comprises 16 residues. The CDR3 region is CASSQDEGLSIVEQYF. CDR3 DNA sequence: TGCGCCAGCAGCCAGGACGAGGGACTCTCGATCGTCGAGCAGTACTTC.

The chain has TRBV7-2 and TRBJ1-1; D call uncertain. The CDR3 contains 16 residues. V lost 1 base, J lost 1 base, and 13 bases lay in between. The germline gives CDR1 SGHTA, CDR2 FQGNSA. CDR3 in amino acids: CASSLVGDRPNTEAFF. In DNA, the CDR3 is TGTGCCAGCAGCTTAGTAGGAGATCGACCGAACACTGAAGCTTTCTTT.

The chain is built from TRBV14 and TRBJ2-1, with D possibly being TRBD2 (7 bases). CDR1 SGHDN and CDR2 FVKESK come from the germline V gene. This CDR3 has 17 residues. The V end lost 0 bases, the J end lost 8 bases, and 20 bases lay between the germline ends. The chain's CDR3 is CASSQDRIGGALDEQFF. The DNA of the CDR3 is TGTGCCAGCAGCCAAGATAGGATTGGGGGGGCCTTGGATGAGCAGTTCTTC. Full variable domain (remainder filled in from reference TRBV14 and TRBJ2-1): EAGVTQFPSHSVIEKGQTVTLRCDPISGHDNLYWYRRVMGKEIKFLLHFVKESKQDESGMPNNRFLAERTGGTYSTLKVQPAELEDSGVYFCASSQDRIGGALDEQFFGPGTRLTVL.

The V call is TRBV28, the J call TRBJ2-3, with unresolved D. Trimming shortened V by 5 bases and J by 5 bases, and 11 bases separated the two germline ends. The CDR3 is 13 amino acids. Per germline, CDR1 MDHEN and CDR2 SYDVKM. The CDR3 is CASSNYLLDTQYF. The CDR3 DNA sequence: TGTGCCAGCAGTAACTACCTACTAGATACGCAGTATTTT.

The chain couples TRBV6-5 to TRBJ1-2; the match to TRBD1 covers 8 bases. The CDR3 covers 13 residues. V shed 5 bases, J shed 8 bases, and the junction held 7 bases outside the gene matches. The germline gives CDR1 MNHEY, CDR2 SVGAGI. CDR3 residues: CASSPTYRGGYTF. The CDR3 region has the DNA TGTGCCAGCAGTCCTACGTACAGGGGGGGCTACACCTTC.

The chain uses TRBV7-8 and TRBJ1-6; the D gene is possibly TRBD1 (5 bases). The CDR3 contains 19 residues. Germline assignment: CDR1 SGHVS and CDR2 FQNEAQ. Deletions cut 1 base from V and 8 bases from J, with 24 bases between. Here the CDR3 DNA reads TGTGCCAGCAGCTTAGAATATGGAGGGGCTTACAAATTGGATTCACCCCTCCACTTT. Amino acid sequence: CASSLEYGGAYKLDSPLHF.

This clone turned up a few times. This chain's CDR3 is CASSSLAEEQFF. CDR3 sequence (DNA): TGTGCCAGCAGCTCACTAGCGGAGGAGCAGTTCTTC. V usage is TRBV13 and J usage is TRBJ2-1, with TRBD2 identical over 8 bases. The CDR3 runs 12 residues. Germline CDR1 reads PRHDT; CDR2 reads FYEKMQ (reference sequence). V was clipped by 4 bases and J by 10 bases; unmatched bases: 3.

J is TRBJ2-7 and V is TRBV5-1, with TRBD1 matching 7 bases. Germline trimming cut 0 bases from V and 2 bases from J; bases unmatched to any gene: 2. This CDR3 spans 14 amino acids. Looked up from germline, CDR1 is SGHRS and CDR2 is YFSETQ. The DNA for the CDR3 is TGCGCCAGCAGCTTGGGGGACAGTCCCTACGAGCAGTACTTC. Amino acid sequence: CASSLGDSPYEQYF. The variable domain in full, with the rest retrieved from reference TRBV5-1 and TRBJ2-7, is KAGVTQTPRYLIKTRGQQVTLSCSPISGHRSVSWYQQTPGQGLQFLFEYFSETQRNKGNFPGRFSGRQFSNSRSEMNVSTLELGDSALYLCASSLGDSPYEQYFGPGTRLTVT.

Only a few counts were recorded for this clone. The genes are TRBV5-1 and TRBJ2-7, with 7 bases matching TRBD1. CDR3 size: 14 residues. CDR1 and CDR2 (germline): SGHRS, YFSETQ. Germline trimming cut 2 bases from V and 4 bases from J; bases unmatched to any gene: 6. The CDR3 here is CASSFSGTEYEQYF. The CDR3 DNA follows: TGCGCCAGCAGCTTCTCCGGGACAGAGTACGAGCAGTACTTC.